These 13 T cell receptor beta chains share one sample of origin, sequenced in a study of regulatory T cells in long-lasting Graves disease. Libraries of TCR beta came from iRepertoire HTBI primers plus Arm-PCR of CDR3 regions. TCRdb re-derived calls from the multiplex PCR reads in MiXCR, one entry per CDR3 protein. The table records hundreds of thousands of distinct CDR3 sequences, approximately 13% of them present only once. Time point: newly diagnosed GD, antithyroid drugs for less than 3 months. Generation of the TCR library employed RNA extracted from PBMCs. This sample was shared with a second study, whose subject was T cells in Graves' hyperthyroidism and ophthalmopathy.

This sample comprised peripheral blood mononuclear cells (PBMCs), obtained at new diagnosis, from a patient treated with antithyroid drugs. Source of these receptors: a man younger than 40 with Graves disease.

The chain links TRBV7-8 to TRBJ2-5; D might be TRBD1 (7 bases). The germline V and J ends were trimmed by 7 bases and 7 bases, with 19 bases remaining between them. Germline assignment: CDR1 SGHVS and CDR2 FQNEAQ. This CDR3 has 14 residues. The CDR3 loop reads CASIPTRQGGTQYF. The CDR3 nucleotides read TGTGCCAGCATCCCCACCCGACAGGGAGGGACCCAGTACTTC.

V usage is TRBV20-1 and J usage is TRBJ2-1, with 11 bases aligning to TRBD2. The CDR3 loop spans 14 amino acids. The junction had 5 bases not matched to a gene; V was cut back by 3 bases and J by 7 bases. Germline CDR1 DFQATT, CDR2 SNEGSKA (reference sequence). The CDR3 nucleotides are TGCAGTGCTAGGCGCCTAGCGGGAGGAAATGAGCAGTTCTTC. Its protein is CSARRLAGGNEQFF.

This clonotype was recorded at least ten times. The gene calls are TRBV24-1 and TRBJ1-5; no firm D call. The germline V gene encodes CDR1 KGHDR and CDR2 SFDVKD. Trimming stripped 2 bases from V and 9 bases from J, with 7 bases between. This CDR3 comprises 12 residues. This CDR3 reads CATSDSLTPQHF. DNA of the CDR3: TGTGCCACCAGTGATTCCCTTACGCCCCAGCATTTT.

This chain joins TRBV6-9 and TRBJ1-1; a weak D match, TRBD1 (6 bases). Trimming left V 3 bases short and J 7 bases short, with 9 bases between. Germline CDR1 and CDR2: MNHGY and SVAAGI. The CDR3 extends over 12 amino acids. The CDR3: CASSYIRGEAFF. The CDR3 region has the DNA TGTGCCAGCAGTTACATCAGGGGTGAAGCTTTCTTT.

The table lists this clonotype with a few counts. The genes are TRBV20-1 and TRBJ2-1; D gene uncertain. Trimming removed 0 bases at V and 3 bases at J, with 12 bases between. The CDR3 runs 15 residues. Germline V gene sequence: CDR1 DFQATT, CDR2 SNEGSKA (reference sequence). Here the CDR3 reads CSARDGNLNYNEQFF. For the CDR3, the DNA is TGCAGTGCTAGAGATGGGAATCTAAACTACAATGAGCAGTTCTTC.

The chain uses TRBV12-3 or TRBV12-4 and TRBJ2-3, with 9 bases matching TRBD1. The CDR3 is 15 residues long. Trimming at V came to 8 bases and at J to 2 bases, leaving 8 bases not matched to a gene. CDR3 nucleotides: TGTGCCAGCTTCGGGACAGGGAAAAACACAGATACGCAGTATTTT. Translating gives CASFGTGKNTDTQYF.

There are many counts of this clonotype. The genes are TRBV6-2 or TRBV6-3 and TRBJ1-2, with D unclear. The CDR3 extends over 14 amino acids. Trimming shortened V by 0 bases and J by 4 bases, and 9 bases separated the two germline ends. Germline V gene sequence: CDR1 MNHEY, CDR2 SVGEGT. The CDR3 loop is CASSYSPAAYGYTF. Here the CDR3 DNA reads TGTGCCAGCAGTTACTCCCCGGCAGCCTATGGCTACACCTTC.

This clonotype came up many times. V usage is TRBV7-9 and J usage is TRBJ2-7; possibly TRBD1 for D (6 bases). V shed 5 bases and J shed 5 bases, with 22 bases lying between them. The germline gives CDR1 SEHNR, CDR2 FQNEAQ (reference sequence). This CDR3 has 16 amino acids. The CDR3 spells CASSIVLGGKGDEQYF. The CDR3 DNA reads as TGTGCCAGCAGCATCGTATTGGGCGGCAAGGGGGACGAGCAGTACTTC.

This clonotype was seen at least ten times. The V and J genes are TRBV6-1 and TRBJ1-1; D remains ambiguous. Germline V gene lookup returns CDR1 MNHNS and CDR2 SASEGT. The CDR3 has 13 residues. Trimming took 8 bases from V and 2 from J, leaving 12 bases between them. CDR3 coding DNA: TGTGCCAGCGCCTCTATCGTAAACACTGAAGCTTTCTTT. Protein product: CASASIVNTEAFF.

This clonotype was observed a few times. V is TRBV30 and J is TRBJ1-1; D call uncertain. V dropped 0 bases and J dropped 1 base, with 9 bases sitting between them. There are 14 residues in the CDR3. Germline V CDR1 and CDR2: GTSNPN, SVGIG (reference sequence). CDR3 in amino acids: CAWSVLHPNTEAFF. DNA of the CDR3: TGTGCCTGGAGTGTTTTACATCCGAACACTGAAGCTTTCTTT.

At least ten counts were recorded for this clonotype. The rearrangement links TRBV12-3 or TRBV12-4 to TRBJ2-2; 12 nucleotides agree with TRBD1. CDR3 length: 17 amino acids. V lost 4 bases and J lost 4; bases outside the gene matches: 7. The CDR3 here is CASSSAGQGASTGELFF. The CDR3 DNA sequence: TGTGCCAGCAGTTCCGCGGGACAGGGGGCTAGCACCGGGGAGCTGTTTTTT.

As for this clonotype: This likely came from a read error, as a far larger clone is one base away. The rearrangement joins TRBV7-9 to TRBJ2-7, with D unresolved. The CDR3 spans 15 residues. Germline CDR1 reads SEHNR; CDR2 reads FQNEAQ (reference sequence). CDR3 loop: CASLPYPDPTYERYF. In DNA form, the CDR3 reads TGTGCCAGCCTCCCCTATCCGGATCCTACCTACGAGCGGTACTTC. Full variable domain (missing parts from reference TRBV7-9 and TRBJ2-7): DTGVSQNPRHKITKRGQNVTFRCDPISEHNRLYWYRQTLGQGPEFLTYFQNEAQLEKSRLLSDRFSAERPKGSFSTLEIQRTEQGDSAMYLCASLPYPDPTYERYFGPGTRLTVT.

J is TRBJ2-7 and V is TRBV7-8; D may be TRBD2 (5 bases). Germline V gene data show CDR1 as SGHVS and CDR2 as FQNEAQ. V was shortened by 7 bases and J by 3 bases, with 13 bases between the two germline ends. CDR3 length: 13 residues. The CDR3 sequence: CASNPLGRYEQYF. CDR3 in DNA: TGTGCCAGCAATCCACTAGGACGCTACGAGCAGTACTTC.